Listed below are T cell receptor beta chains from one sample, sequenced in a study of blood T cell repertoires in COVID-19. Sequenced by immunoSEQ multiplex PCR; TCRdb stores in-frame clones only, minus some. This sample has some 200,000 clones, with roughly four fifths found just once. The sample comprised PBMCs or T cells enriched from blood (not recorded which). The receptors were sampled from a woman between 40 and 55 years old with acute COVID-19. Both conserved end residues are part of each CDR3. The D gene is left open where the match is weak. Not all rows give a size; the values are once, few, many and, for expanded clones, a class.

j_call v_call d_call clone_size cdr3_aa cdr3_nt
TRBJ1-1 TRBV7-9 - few CASSLAAAPEAFF TGTGCCAGCAGCTTAGCCGCGGCGCCTGAAGCTTTCTTT
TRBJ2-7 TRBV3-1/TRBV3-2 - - CASSQDRRGKYEQYF TGTGCCAGCAGCCAAGATCGGCGGGGAAAGTACGAGCAGTACTTC
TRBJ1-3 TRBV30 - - CAWSVTGKGGNTIYF TGTGCCTGGAGTGTCACAGGGAAGGGGGGAAACACCATATATTTT
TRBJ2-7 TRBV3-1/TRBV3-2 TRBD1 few CASSPGTATYEQYF TGTGCCAGCAGCCCCGGGACAGCCACCTACGAGCAGTACTTC
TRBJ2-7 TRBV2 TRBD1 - CASSYPGQGSYEQYF TGTGCCAGCAGTTACCCGGGACAGGGCTCCTACGAGCAGTACTTC
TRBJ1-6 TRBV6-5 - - CASSDSQNSPLHF TGTGCCAGCAGCGACAGCCAAAATTCACCCCTCCACTTT
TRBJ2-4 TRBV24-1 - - CATSNQGTFYF TGTGCCACCAGTAACCAGGGGACCTTCTACTTC
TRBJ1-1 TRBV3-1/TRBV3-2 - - CASSLSEGTEAFF TGTGCCAGCAGCCTAAGCGAGGGAACAGAAGCTTTCTTT
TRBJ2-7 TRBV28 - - CASSPPGRGYEQYF TGTGCCAGCAGCCCCCCGGGCAGGGGCTACGAGCAGTACTTC
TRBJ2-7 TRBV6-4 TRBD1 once CASNRSGGQAYEQYF TGTGCCAGCAACCGTTCTGGGGGACAGGCCTACGAGCAGTACTTC
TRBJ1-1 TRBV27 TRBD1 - CASTGTGGSGAEAFF TGTGCCAGCACCGGGACAGGGGGTTCGGGCGCTGAAGCTTTCTTT
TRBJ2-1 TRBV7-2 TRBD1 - CASRQQGAGMNEQFF TGTGCCAGCAGACAACAGGGGGCGGGAATGAATGAGCAGTTCTTC
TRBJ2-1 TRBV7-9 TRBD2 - CASSLEGLSYNEQFF TGTGCCAGCAGCTTAGAGGGACTATCTTACAATGAGCAGTTCTTC
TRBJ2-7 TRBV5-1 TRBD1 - CASSSGGTGAYEQYF TGCGCCAGCAGCTCCGGTGGGACAGGGGCCTACGAGCAGTACTTC
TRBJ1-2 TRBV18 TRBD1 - CASSPRQGADYGYTF TGTGCCAGCTCACCAAGACAGGGGGCTGACTATGGCTACACCTTC
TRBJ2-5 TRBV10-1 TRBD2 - CASSDPSGGAETQYF TGCGCCAGCAGTGACCCTTCCGGGGGGGCGGAGACCCAGTACTTC
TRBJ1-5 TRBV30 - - CAWSVARDSYSNQPQHF TGTGCCTGGAGTGTGGCGAGGGACTCATATAGCAATCAGCCCCAGCATTTT
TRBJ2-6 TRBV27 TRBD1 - CASTFRLRDRGLTGANVLTF TGTGCCAGCACCTTTCGACTCCGGGACAGGGGGCTTACTGGGGCCAACGTCCTGACTTTC
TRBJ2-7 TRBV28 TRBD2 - CASSLSSGSGEQYF TGTGCCAGCAGTTTATCTAGCGGGAGCGGCGAGCAGTACTTC
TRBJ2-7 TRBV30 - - CAWTASSYEQYF TGTGCCTGGACCGCTAGCTCCTACGAGCAGTACTTC
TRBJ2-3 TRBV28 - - CASSTTSPDTQYF TGTGCCAGCAGCACCACTAGCCCAGATACGCAGTATTTT
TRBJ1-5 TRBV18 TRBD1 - CASSRTGGRNQPQHF TGTGCCAGCTCCAGGACAGGGGGCCGCAATCAGCCCCAGCATTTT
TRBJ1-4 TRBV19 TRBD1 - CASSIEDRVREKLFF TGTGCCAGTAGTATTGAGGACAGGGTCCGTGAAAAACTGTTTTTT
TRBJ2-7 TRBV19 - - CASSMAGHLAIASREQYF TGTGCCAGTAGTATGGCGGGCCACCTAGCAATAGCTTCACGGGAGCAGTACTTC
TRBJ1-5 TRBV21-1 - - CASPTGAFNQPQHF TGTGCCAGCCCGACAGGGGCTTTTAATCAGCCCCAGCATTTT
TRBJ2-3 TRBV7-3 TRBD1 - CASSRTGDTQYF TGTGCCAGCAGCCGGACAGGCGATACGCAGTATTTT
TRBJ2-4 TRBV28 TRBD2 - CASSPNGAGNKNIQYF TGTGCCAGCAGCCCGAATGGAGCGGGAAACAAAAACATTCAGTACTTC
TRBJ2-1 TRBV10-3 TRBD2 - CAISEMASGSVAPYNEQFF TGTGCCATCAGTGAGATGGCTAGCGGGAGTGTAGCCCCCTACAATGAGCAGTTCTTC
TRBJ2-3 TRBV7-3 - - CASSPSGGSPDTQYF TGTGCCAGCAGCCCAAGTGGAGGTTCCCCAGATACGCAGTATTTT
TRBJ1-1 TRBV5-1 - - CASSLSPGLMNTEAFF TGCGCCAGCAGCTTGTCTCCGGGACTCATGAACACTGAAGCTTTCTTT
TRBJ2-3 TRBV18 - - CASSPPLQGTDTQYF TGTGCCAGCTCACCACCGTTGCAGGGCACAGATACGCAGTATTTT
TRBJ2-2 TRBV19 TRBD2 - CASTASGSRAGELFF TGTGCCAGTACCGCTAGCGGGAGTCGAGCCGGGGAGCTGTTTTTT
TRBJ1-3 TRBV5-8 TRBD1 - CASSWGTRQGHTIYF TGTGCCAGCAGCTGGGGGACCCGACAGGGTCACACCATATATTTT
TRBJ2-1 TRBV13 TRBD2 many CASSQRTSGKLDEQFF TGTGCCAGCAGCCAACGGACTAGCGGGAAATTGGATGAGCAGTTCTTC
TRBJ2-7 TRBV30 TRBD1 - CAWSVRDRGIYEQYF TGTGCCTGGAGTGTCCGGGACAGGGGAATCTACGAGCAGTACTTC
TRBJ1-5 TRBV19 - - CASRVGRGQPQHF TGTGCCAGTAGGGTTGGCAGGGGTCAACCCCAGCATTTT
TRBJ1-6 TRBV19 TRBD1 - CASSQTGVNSPLHF TGTGCCAGTAGCCAGACAGGGGTTAATTCACCCCTCCACTTT
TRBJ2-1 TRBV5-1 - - CASSLLALSSYNEQFF TGCGCCAGCAGCTTGCTAGCGCTCAGCTCCTACAATGAGCAGTTCTTC
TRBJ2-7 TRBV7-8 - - CASSLEGLSDEQYF TGTGCCAGCAGCTTAGAAGGACTCTCGGACGAGCAGTACTTC
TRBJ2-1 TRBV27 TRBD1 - CASSPGTGVLLEQFF TGTGCCAGCAGTCCCGGGACAGGGGTGTTGCTTGAGCAGTTCTTC
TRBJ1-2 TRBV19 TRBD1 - CASSIYGTGEYTF TGTGCCAGTAGTATTTACGGGACAGGGGAGTACACCTTC
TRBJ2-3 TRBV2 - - CASSDVASDTQYF TGTGCCAGCAGTGATGTGGCTAGCGATACGCAGTATTTT
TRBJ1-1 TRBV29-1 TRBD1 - CSVSGGGNTEAFF TGCAGCGTTTCAGGGGGCGGAAACACTGAAGCTTTCTTT
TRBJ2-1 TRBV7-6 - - CASSLGGTQFEQFF TGTGCCAGCAGCTTAGGCGGGACTCAATTTGAGCAGTTCTTC
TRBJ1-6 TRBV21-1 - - CASSKVAQVGAYNSPLHF TGTGCCAGCAGCAAAGTTGCGCAGGTTGGTGCCTATAATTCACCCCTCCACTTT
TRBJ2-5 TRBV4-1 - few CASSHPSDQETQYF TGCGCCAGCAGCCACCCTAGCGATCAAGAGACCCAGTACTTC
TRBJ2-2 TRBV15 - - CATSRPLADLPNTGELFF TGTGCCACCAGCCGTCCTTTAGCGGACCTCCCGAACACCGGGGAGCTGTTTTTT
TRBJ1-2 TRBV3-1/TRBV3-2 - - CASSPHRPNYGYTF TGTGCCAGCAGCCCTCACAGACCTAACTATGGCTACACCTTC
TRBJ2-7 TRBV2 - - CASGAGPYEQYF TGTGCCAGCGGGGCAGGGCCCTACGAGCAGTACTTC
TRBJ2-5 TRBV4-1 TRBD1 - CASSRKQGAGGETQYF TGCGCCAGCAGCCGAAAACAGGGGGCCGGAGGAGAGACCCAGTACTTC
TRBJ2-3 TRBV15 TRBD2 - CATSRDPGLEGSDTQYF TGTGCCACCAGCAGAGATCCCGGACTAGAAGGGTCAGATACGCAGTATTTT
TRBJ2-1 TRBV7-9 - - CASTTSYNEQFF TGTGCCAGCACTACTTCGTACAATGAGCAGTTCTTC
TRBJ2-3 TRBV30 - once CAWGPGQPTDTQYF TGTGCCTGGGGTCCGGGACAACCCACAGATACGCAGTATTTT